A selection of T cell receptor beta chains follows, all from one sample in a study of cytomegalovirus exposure and HLA in healthy donors. This table comes from immunoSEQ multiplex PCR, and its TCRdb copy is limited to in-frame clones, with some not included. This table has 150,000 to 200,000 clones, approximately 85% appearing once. Material for sequencing was PBMCs. These receptors all come from a girl under 18 in good health and CMV-seropositive. The CDR3 runs from the conserved cysteine through the conserved F or W.

TRBJ1-2	TRBV11-3	CASSLDYGQGADGYTF
TRBJ1-2	TRBV9	CASSPTHGGGSPYGYTF
TRBJ2-7	TRBV19	CASSSRDRAYEQYF
TRBJ2-7	TRBV5-1	CASSFQGYEQYF
TRBJ1-6	TRBV6-1	CASSESRGYNSPLHF
TRBJ1-5	TRBV7-9	CASSLGQGPQPQHF
TRBJ2-7	TRBV6-1	CASSADRFYEQYF
TRBJ1-1	TRBV7-3	CASSLQGRTEAFF
TRBJ1-2	TRBV21-1	CASIPRQGAAYGYTF
TRBJ2-7	TRBV6-6	CASSYSAGRAYEQYF
TRBJ2-1	TRBV5-1	CASSFGGAGYEQFF
TRBJ1-5	TRBV27	CASSPIGQGGNQPQHF
TRBJ1-1	TRBV7-8	CASSLGYRDRGSGAFF
TRBJ2-1	TRBV11-3	CASSLAGGQNNEQFF
TRBJ1-1	TRBV4-1	CASNQRDRMNTEAFF
TRBJ2-2	TRBV13	CASSLEGWGSDTGELFF
TRBJ1-1	TRBV25-1	CASRDREITEAFF
TRBJ1-2	TRBV7-2	CASSLVVGGSGYTF
TRBJ2-2	TRBV5-1	CASSWGTSEHTGELFF
TRBJ1-3	TRBV2	CASSEVRSRIGNTIYF
TRBJ2-1	TRBV11-3	CASSFGVRELYNEQFF
TRBJ2-5	TRBV2	CASRPDRSLETQYF
TRBJ2-1	TRBV9	CASSVVTGAHNEQFF
TRBJ2-1	TRBV9	CASSVGGTGVDNEQFF
TRBJ2-1	TRBV12-5	CASGTSGGASNNEQFF
TRBJ2-2	TRBV7-7	CASSLAGGANTGELFF
TRBJ1-2	TRBV6-6	CASNEDRDHGYTF
TRBJ2-2	TRBV2	CASRQGTTGELFF
TRBJ2-1	TRBV7-9	CASRVGTGGHNEQFF
TRBJ1-1	TRBV6-5	CASSYSSMNTEAFF
TRBJ2-1	TRBV18	CASSSATYNEQFF
TRBJ2-2	TRBV9	CASSQTGELFF
TRBJ1-1	TRBV6-1	CASRQTEYTEAFF
TRBJ1-2	TRBV25-1	CASSEYTGRGYTF
TRBJ1-2	TRBV9	CASSPHISSPYGYTF
TRBJ1-1	TRBV2	CASRTGNTEAFF
-	TRBV4-1	CASSQGQGQYEQYF
TRBJ1-2	TRBV5-5	CASSFPGQPPYTF
TRBJ1-2	TRBV7-9	CASSPSGGLYGYTF
TRBJ2-1	TRBV18	CASSPEGYSSYNEQFF
TRBJ2-5	TRBV5-4	CASSITTGPGETQYF
TRBJ2-3	TRBV7-6	CASSSPGGGLSTDTQYF
TRBJ2-1	TRBV10-3	CAISERTSGMMYNEQFF
TRBJ1-5	TRBV11-3	CASSLTPQTGKYSNQPQHF
TRBJ1-2	TRBV5-6	CASSLVRGDGYTF
TRBJ2-5	TRBV7-2	CASSLERGETQYF
TRBJ2-7	TRBV6-6	CASGGSGGTYEQYF
TRBJ1-2	TRBV5-1	CASSLVGTVYGYTF
TRBJ1-2	TRBV5-1	CASSFLAGVDYGYTF
TRBJ1-6	TRBV7-3	CASSLTDPGGSPLHF
TRBJ2-7	TRBV5-1	CASSPEGSSYEQYF